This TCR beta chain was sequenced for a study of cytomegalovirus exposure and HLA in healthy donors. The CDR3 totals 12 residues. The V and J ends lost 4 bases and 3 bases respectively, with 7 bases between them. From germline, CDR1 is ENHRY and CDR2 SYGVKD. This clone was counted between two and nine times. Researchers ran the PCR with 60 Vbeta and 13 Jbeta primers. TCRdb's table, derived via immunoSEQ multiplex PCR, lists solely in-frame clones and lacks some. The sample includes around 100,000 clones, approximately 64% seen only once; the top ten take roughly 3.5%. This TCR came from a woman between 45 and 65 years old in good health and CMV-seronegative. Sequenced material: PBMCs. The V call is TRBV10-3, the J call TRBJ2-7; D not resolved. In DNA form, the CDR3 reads TGTGCCATCAGTGGGGCAGACTACGAGCAGTACTTC. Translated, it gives CAISGADYEQYF.